These T cell receptor beta chains were read from a single sample in a study of blood T cells in healthy people across ages. TCRdb itself ran the 5' RACE reads through MiXCR, one entry per CDR3 protein. This table holds about 760,000 distinct CDR3 sequences, around 50% found once. Sequencing used blood. All receptors derive from a man aged 35-49 years in good health. CDR3s include the opening cysteine and the closing phenylalanine or tryptophan. A D gene is named only where the DNA matches it firmly. The size field is filled for only some rows; it gives once, few, many or a size class.

TRBJ1-5	TRBV5-5	.	few	TGTGCCAGCAGAGCCCGACCCGATCAGCCCCAGCATTTT	CASRARPDQPQHF
TRBJ2-5	TRBV24-1	TRBD1	few	TGTGCCACCAGTGATGAGGGGGACAGTTTTCAAGAGACCCAGTACTTC	CATSDEGDSFQETQYF
TRBJ2-7	TRBV7-2	.	.	TGTGCCAGCAGTTTATCCCCCTCCTACGAGCAGTACTTC	CASSLSPSYEQYF
TRBJ2-7	TRBV5-1	TRBD2	.	TGCGCCAGCAGCTTAACCGGGACTAGCGGGATTAGTAGCGAGCAGTACTTC	CASSLTGTSGISSEQYF
TRBJ2-3	TRBV10-2	.	.	TGCGCCAGCAGAGGACGGGTGGGAGACACAGATACGCAGTATTTT	CASRGRVGDTDTQYF
TRBJ1-2	TRBV6-5	.	.	TGTGCCAGCAGACAAACAGGGTCCGGCTATGGCTACACCTTC	CASRQTGSGYGYTF
TRBJ2-7	TRBV4-3	TRBD2	.	TGCGCCAGCAGCCAAGAACGGCTCCCCGGGAGGGCCGCCGAGCGGTACTTC	CASSQERLPGRAAERYF
TRBJ2-5	TRBV7-2	.	.	TGTGCCAGCAGCGCCACTATCGGTGCGACCCAGTACTTC	CASSATIGATQYF
TRBJ2-7	TRBV2	TRBD2	.	TGTGCCAGCCGGCAGCGGGAGGGCCCCTACGAGCAGTACTTC	CASRQREGPYEQYF
TRBJ2-3	TRBV24-1	TRBD2	few	TGTGCCACCAGTGACCTAGGGACTAGCGGAGTGGGAGATACGCAGTATTTT	CATSDLGTSGVGDTQYF
TRBJ2-7	TRBV28	TRBD2	.	TGTGCCAGCAGTCCAGGGACTAGCGGGAGGGCACTCTACGAGCAGTACTTC	CASSPGTSGRALYEQYF
TRBJ2-3	TRBV20-1	.	few	TGCAGTGCTAGAGAGACACCACGTACGCAGTATTTT	CSARETPRTQYF
TRBJ2-7	TRBV7-9	.	.	TGCGCCAGCAGCTCCACACACCCTGGAGGGGAGCAGTACTTC	CASSSTHPGGEQYF
TRBJ2-1	TRBV6-4	.	.	TGTGCCAGCAGTGACTGGGCTAGCGACTACAATGAGCAGTTCTTC	CASSDWASDYNEQFF
TRBJ2-1	TRBV7-6	.	.	TGTGCCAGCAGCTTATCCGTGCGGCATGGGACTCACCCAAGCAATGAGCAGTTCTTC	CASSLSVRHGTHPSNEQFF
TRBJ2-7	TRBV27	.	.	TGTGCCAGCAGTTTATTGGAGGGTTACGAGCAGTACTTC	CASSLLEGYEQYF